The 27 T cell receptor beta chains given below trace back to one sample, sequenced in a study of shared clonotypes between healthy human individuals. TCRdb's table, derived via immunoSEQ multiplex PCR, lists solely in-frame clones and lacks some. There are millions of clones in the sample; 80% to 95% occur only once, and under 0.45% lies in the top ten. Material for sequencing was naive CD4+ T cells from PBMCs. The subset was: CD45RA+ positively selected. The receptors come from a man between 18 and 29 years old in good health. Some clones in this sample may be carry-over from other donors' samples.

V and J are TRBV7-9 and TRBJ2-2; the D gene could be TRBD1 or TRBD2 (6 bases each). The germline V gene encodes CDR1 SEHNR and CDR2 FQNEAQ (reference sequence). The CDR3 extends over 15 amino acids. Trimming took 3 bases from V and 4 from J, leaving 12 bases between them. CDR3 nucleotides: TGTGCCAGCAGCTTCAGCAGGGGAGGCACCGGGGAGCTGTTTTTT. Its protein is CASSFSRGGTGELFF.

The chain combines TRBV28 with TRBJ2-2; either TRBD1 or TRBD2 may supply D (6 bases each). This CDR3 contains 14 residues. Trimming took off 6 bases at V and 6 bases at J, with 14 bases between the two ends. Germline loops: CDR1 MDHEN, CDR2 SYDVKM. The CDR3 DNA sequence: TGTGCCAGCAGCCCACAAAGGGGGGCCGGGGAGCTGTTTTTT. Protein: CASSPQRGAGELFF.

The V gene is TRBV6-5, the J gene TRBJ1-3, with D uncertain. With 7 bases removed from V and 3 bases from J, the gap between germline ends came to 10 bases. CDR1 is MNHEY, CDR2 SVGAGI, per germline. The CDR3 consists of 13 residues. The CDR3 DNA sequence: TGTGCCAGCAACTTACAAGGTGGAAACACCATATATTTT. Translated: CASNLQGGNTIYF.

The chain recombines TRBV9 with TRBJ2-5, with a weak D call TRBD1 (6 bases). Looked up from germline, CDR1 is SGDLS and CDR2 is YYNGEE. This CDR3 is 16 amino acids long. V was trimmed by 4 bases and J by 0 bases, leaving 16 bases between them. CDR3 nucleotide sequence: TGTGCCAGCAGCACCACCGACAGGCCGTACCAAGAGACCCAGTACTTC. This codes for CASSTTDRPYQETQYF.

CDR3 sequence: CAWSIGRGIQYF. As DNA, the CDR3 is TGTGCCTGGAGTATAGGGAGAGGCATTCAGTACTTC. The chain joins TRBV30 to TRBJ2-4, with D possibly matching TRBD2 (5 bases). The CDR3 totals 12 residues. The germline V gene has CDR1 GTSNPN and CDR2 SVGIG (reference sequence). The V and J ends lost 2 bases and 9 bases respectively, with 11 bases between them.

CDR3 sequence reads: CASSEAYRPGGYTF. The CDR3 DNA reads TGTGCCAGCAGTGAAGCGTACCGGCCTGGGGGCTACACCTTC. J is TRBJ1-2 and V is TRBV6-1; no clear D. Germline CDR1 and CDR2: MNHNS and SASEGT. V was pared by 0 bases and J by 8 bases, with 13 bases between. CDR3 length equals 14 residues.

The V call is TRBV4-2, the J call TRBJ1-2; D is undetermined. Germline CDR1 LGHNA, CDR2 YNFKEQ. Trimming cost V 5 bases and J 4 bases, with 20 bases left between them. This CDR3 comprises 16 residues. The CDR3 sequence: CASSFGPVSGTYGYTF. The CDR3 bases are TGTGCCAGCAGCTTTGGACCCGTCTCAGGAACCTATGGCTACACCTTC.

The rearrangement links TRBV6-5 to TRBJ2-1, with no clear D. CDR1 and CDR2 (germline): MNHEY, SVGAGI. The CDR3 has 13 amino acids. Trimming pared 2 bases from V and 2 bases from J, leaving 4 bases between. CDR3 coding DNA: TGTGCCAGCAGTTACGGGACCTACAATGAGCAGTTCTTC. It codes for CASSYGTYNEQFF.

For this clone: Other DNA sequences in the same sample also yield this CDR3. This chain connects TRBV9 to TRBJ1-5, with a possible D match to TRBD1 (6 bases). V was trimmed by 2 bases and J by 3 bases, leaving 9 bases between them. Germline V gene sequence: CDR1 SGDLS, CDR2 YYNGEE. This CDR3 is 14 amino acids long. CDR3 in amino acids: CASSVTGSNQPQHF. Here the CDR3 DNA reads TGTGCCAGCAGCGTTACAGGGTCCAATCAGCCCCAGCATTTT.

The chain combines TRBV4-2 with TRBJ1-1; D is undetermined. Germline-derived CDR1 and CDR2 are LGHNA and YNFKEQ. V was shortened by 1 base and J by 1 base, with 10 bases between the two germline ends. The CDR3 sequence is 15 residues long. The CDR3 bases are TGTGCCAGCAGCCAAGTAGGTAGCTCGAACACTGAAGCTTTCTTT. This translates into CASSQVGSSNTEAFF.

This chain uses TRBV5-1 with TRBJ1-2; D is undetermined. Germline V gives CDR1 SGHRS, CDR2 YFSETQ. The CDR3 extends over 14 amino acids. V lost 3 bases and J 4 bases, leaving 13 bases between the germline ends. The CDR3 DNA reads TGCGCCAGCAGCTCGACGGAATTGCTCTATGGCTACACCTTC. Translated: CASSSTELLYGYTF.

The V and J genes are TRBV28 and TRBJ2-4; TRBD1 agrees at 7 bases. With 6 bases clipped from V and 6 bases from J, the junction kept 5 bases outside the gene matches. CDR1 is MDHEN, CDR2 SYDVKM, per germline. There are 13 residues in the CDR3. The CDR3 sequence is CASSRSGGNIQYF. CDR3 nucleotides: TGTGCCAGCAGCAGGTCAGGGGGAAACATTCAGTACTTC.

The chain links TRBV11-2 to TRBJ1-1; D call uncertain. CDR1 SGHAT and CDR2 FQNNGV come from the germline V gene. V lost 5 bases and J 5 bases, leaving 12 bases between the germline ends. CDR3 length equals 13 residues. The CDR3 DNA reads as TGTGCCAGCAGCAAGGGAGCGGGAACTGAAGCTTTCTTT. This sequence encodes CASSKGAGTEAFF.

CDR3: CASSLEGGREGYTF. In DNA form, the CDR3 reads TGTGCCAGCAGCTTGGAGGGCGGCCGTGAAGGCTACACCTTC. This chain connects TRBV5-4 to TRBJ1-2; D uncertain. V lost 0 bases and J lost 8, with 14 bases in between. The length of the CDR3 is 14 residues. Germline V gene data show CDR1 as SGHNT and CDR2 as YYREEE (reference sequence).

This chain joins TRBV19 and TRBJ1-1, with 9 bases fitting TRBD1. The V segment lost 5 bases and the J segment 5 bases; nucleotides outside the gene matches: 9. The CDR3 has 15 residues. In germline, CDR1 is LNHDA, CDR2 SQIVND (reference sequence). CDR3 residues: CASSRIQGAGTEAFF. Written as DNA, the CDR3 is TGTGCCAGTAGTCGGATACAGGGGGCTGGGACTGAAGCTTTCTTT.

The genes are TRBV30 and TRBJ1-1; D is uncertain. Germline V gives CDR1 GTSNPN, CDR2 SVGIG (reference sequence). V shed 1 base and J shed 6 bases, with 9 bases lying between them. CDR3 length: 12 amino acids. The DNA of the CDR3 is TGTGCCTGGAGTGGACTAGCGCCTGAAGCTTTCTTT. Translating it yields CAWSGLAPEAFF. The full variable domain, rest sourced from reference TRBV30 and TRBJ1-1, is SQTIHQWPATLVQPVGSPLSLECTVEGTSNPNLYWYRQAAGRGLQLLFYSVGIGQISSEVPQNLSASRPQDRQFILSSKKLLLSDSGFYLCAWSGLAPEAFFGQGTRLTVV.

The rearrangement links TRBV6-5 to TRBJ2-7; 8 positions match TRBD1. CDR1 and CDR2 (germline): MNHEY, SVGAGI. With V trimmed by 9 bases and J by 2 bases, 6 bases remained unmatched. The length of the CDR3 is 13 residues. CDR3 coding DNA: TGTGCCAGTCAGCAGGGGGCGGCCTACGAGCAGTACTTC. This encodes CASQQGAAYEQYF.

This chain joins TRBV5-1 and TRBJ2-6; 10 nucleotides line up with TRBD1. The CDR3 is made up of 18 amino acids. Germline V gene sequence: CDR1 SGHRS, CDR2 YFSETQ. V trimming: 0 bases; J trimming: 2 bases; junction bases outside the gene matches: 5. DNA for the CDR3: TGCGCCAGCAGCTTGGCCCCGGGACAGGGGCCTGGGGCCAACGTCCTGACTTTC. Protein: CASSLAPGQGPGANVLTF.

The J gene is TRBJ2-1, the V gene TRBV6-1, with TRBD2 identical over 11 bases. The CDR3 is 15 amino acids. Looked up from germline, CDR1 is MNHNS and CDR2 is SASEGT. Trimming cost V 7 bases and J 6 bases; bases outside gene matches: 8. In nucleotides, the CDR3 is TGTGCCAGCATTAGCGGGAGGGCCGGAGGCAATGAGCAGTTCTTC. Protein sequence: CASISGRAGGNEQFF.

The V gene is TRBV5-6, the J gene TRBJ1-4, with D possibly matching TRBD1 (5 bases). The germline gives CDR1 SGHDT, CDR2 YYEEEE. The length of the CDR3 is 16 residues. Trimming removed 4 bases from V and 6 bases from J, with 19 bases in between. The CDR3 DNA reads TGTGCCAGCAGCCAACTCCCGGGACGCCGGCATGAAAAACTGTTTTTT. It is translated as CASSQLPGRRHEKLFF.

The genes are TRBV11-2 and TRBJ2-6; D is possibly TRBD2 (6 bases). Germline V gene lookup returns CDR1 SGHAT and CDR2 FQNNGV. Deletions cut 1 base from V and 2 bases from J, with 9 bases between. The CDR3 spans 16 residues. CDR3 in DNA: TGTGCCAGCAGCTTAGCCGGGAGTACTGGGGCCAACGTCCTGACTTTC. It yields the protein CASSLAGSTGANVLTF.

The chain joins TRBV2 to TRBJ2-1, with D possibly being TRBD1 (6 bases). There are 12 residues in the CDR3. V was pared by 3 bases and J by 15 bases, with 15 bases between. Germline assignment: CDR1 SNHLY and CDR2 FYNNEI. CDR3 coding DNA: TGTGCCAGCAGTGACCAGGGGACGGTCTCGTTCTTC. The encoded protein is CASSDQGTVSFF.

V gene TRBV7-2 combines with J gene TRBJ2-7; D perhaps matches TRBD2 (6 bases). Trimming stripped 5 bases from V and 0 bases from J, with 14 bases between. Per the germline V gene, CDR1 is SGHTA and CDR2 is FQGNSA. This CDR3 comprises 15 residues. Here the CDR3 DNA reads TGTGCCAGCAGCCTGGGACTTGTGTACTCCTACGAGCAGTACTTC. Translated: CASSLGLVYSYEQYF.

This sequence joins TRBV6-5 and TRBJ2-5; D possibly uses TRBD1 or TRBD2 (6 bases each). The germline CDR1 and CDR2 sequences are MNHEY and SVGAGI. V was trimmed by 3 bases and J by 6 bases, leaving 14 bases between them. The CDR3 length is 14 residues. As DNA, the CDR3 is TGTGCCAGCAGTTATGGGGGGCGCGGCAAGACCCAGTACTTC. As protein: CASSYGGRGKTQYF.

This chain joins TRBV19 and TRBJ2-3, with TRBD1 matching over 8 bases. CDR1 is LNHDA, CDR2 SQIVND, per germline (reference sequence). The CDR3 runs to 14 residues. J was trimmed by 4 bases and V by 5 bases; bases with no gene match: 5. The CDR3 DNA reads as TGTGCCAGTAGTCCCCGACAGGGGTCAGATACGCAGTATTTT. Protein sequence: CASSPRQGSDTQYF.

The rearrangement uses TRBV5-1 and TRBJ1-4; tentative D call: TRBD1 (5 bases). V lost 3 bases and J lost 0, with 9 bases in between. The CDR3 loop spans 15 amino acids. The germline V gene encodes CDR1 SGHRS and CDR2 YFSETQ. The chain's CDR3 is CASSWGVPTNEKLFF. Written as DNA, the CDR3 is TGCGCCAGCAGCTGGGGGGTTCCAACTAATGAAAAACTGTTTTTT.

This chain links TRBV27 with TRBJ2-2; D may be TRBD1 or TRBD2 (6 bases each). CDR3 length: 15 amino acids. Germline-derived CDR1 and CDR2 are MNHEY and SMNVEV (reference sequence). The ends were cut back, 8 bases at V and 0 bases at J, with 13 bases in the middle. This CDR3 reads CASPEGGANTGELFF. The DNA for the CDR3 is TGTGCCAGCCCCGAGGGGGGCGCGAACACCGGGGAGCTGTTTTTT.